These 3 T cell receptor beta chains were sequenced from one sample in a study of blood T cell repertoires in COVID-19 (dated by TCRdb to about 2020). Receptor libraries were prepared by the immunoSEQ multiplex PCR assay. The table was pulled from immuneACCESS by TCRdb, which kept in-frame rearrangements only. Such tables lose some clones; where checked, under half of the loss comes from unresolved V genes, and the rest has no known cause. This sample holds 150,000 or so clones; approximately 80% were observed only once. The ten most abundant clones make up approximately 8% of the sample. The specimen was PBMCs or T cells enriched from blood (not recorded which). These receptors were collected from a woman between 45 and 60 years old who had recovered from COVID-19.

The V call is TRBV6-5, the J call TRBJ1-5; 10 bases are a match to TRBD1. Germline V CDR1 and CDR2: MNHEY, SVGAGI. The CDR3 is 14 amino acids. V trimming: 5 bases; J trimming: 5 bases; junction bases outside the gene matches: 3. CDR3 sequence: CASSPGQGYQPQHF. CDR3 coding DNA: TGTGCCAGCAGTCCGGGACAGGGGTATCAGCCCCAGCATTTT.

This clone came up once. The CDR3 loop reads CASSDGRISSYEQYF. CDR3 in DNA: TGTGCCAGCAGTGATGGCAGGATAAGCTCCTACGAGCAGTACTTC. The chain couples TRBV2 to TRBJ2-7; no definite D call. Trimming stripped 3 bases from V and 0 bases from J, with 12 bases between. This CDR3 has 15 residues. The germline gives CDR1 SNHLY, CDR2 FYNNEI.

In its sample, this clone was seen once. The chain couples TRBV14 to TRBJ1-1; D ambiguous. The germline V gene has CDR1 SGHDN and CDR2 FVKESK. V gave up 2 bases and J gave up 2 bases, with 9 bases separating them. The CDR3 is 14 amino acids. CDR3 in amino acids: CASSQLADNTEAFF. The CDR3 region has the DNA TGTGCCAGCAGCCAATTGGCTGATAACACTGAAGCTTTCTTT. Full variable domain (missing parts from reference TRBV14 and TRBJ1-1): EAGVTQFPSHSVIEKGQTVTLRCDPISGHDNLYWYRRVMGKEIKFLLHFVKESKQDESGMPNNRFLAERTGGTYSTLKVQPAELEDSGVYFCASSQLADNTEAFFGQGTRLTVV.